This TCR beta chain appears in the sequencing data of a study of immune characterization of retroperitoneal liposarcoma (dated by TCRdb to between 2019 and 2020). The library was produced with PCR. Instrument on record: NextSeq 500. In TCRdb, the public reads were trimmed at Q25 with fastp and aligned with MiXCR, with productive beta chains retained. Every entry covers one CDR3 protein and lists the most common genes and DNA from its rows. The sample contains around 20,000 distinct CDR3 sequences, more than 30% of them found a single time. Of the sample, 6.5% to 9% falls within the top ten clones. This clonotype was seen many times. Its antigen is unknown. The sample holds no much larger clone one base away, and base qualities are not on file. The CDR3 goes from the cysteine to the phenylalanine over 15 residues. Kept here is only the CDR3 DNA, which spans 45 bases and is read in frame from base 1. V and J lose 2 bases and 5 bases, and a span of 13 bases separates them. The germline V gene gives CDR1 as MNHNS and CDR2 as SASEGT.

The sample was blood. Recombination connected TRBV6-1 to TRBJ1-5; no D gene is confidently identified. The clonotype comes from a male donor with retroperitoneal liposarcoma. The nucleotide sequence is given as TGTGCCAGCAGTGAAAATAGGAGCTTATATCAGCCCCAGCATTTT. It codes for CASSENRSLYQPQHF.